A selection of T cell receptor beta chains follows, all from one sample in a study of T cells expressing NK-cell markers. TCRdb reprocessed the 5' RACE reads, with one entry per CDR3 protein and no DNA. The repertoire table contains about 540,000 distinct CDR3 sequences. Sequencing was performed on blood T cells: a sorted CD56 or NKG2C T cell subset, CD4+ or CD8+ T cells, or bulk PBMC T cells (not recorded which). All receptors come from a young man in good health. Both conserved end residues are part of each CDR3.

v_call	cdr3_length	j_call	cdr3_aa
TRBV10-2	16	TRBJ2-3	CASSGSSRTSTDTQYF
TRBV11-2	15	TRBJ2-1	CASSLLEDPYNEQFF
TRBV5-1	15	TRBJ2-1	CASSLDLAVLYEQFF
TRBV4-1	16	TRBJ1-2	CASSQATGAESQSYTF
TRBV5-1	16	TRBJ2-1	CASRLMPGQGRDEQFF
TRBV5-6	15	TRBJ1-5	CASSLGWQGRQPQHF
TRBV11-2	14	TRBJ2-1	CASSPPPTSHEQFF
TRBV29-1	15	TRBJ1-2	CSVEGIDRGNYGYTF
TRBV12-3/TRBV12-4	14	TRBJ2-7	CASSPRPVSYEQYF
TRBV14	14	TRBJ1-2	CASRQSGQGFGYTF
TRBV11-2	17	TRBJ2-7	CASSSTPGLAGRYEQYF
TRBV29-1	15	TRBJ2-4	CSVEDPDRGGVIQYF
TRBV27	18	TRBJ2-2	CASSSLILGSENTGELFF
TRBV24-1	14	TRBJ1-4	CATSKTGGGEKLFF
TRBV18	14	TRBJ2-3	CASSRTALTNTQYF
TRBV4-2	19	TRBJ1-1	CASSPSPIRQGPMNTEAFF
TRBV7-8	16	TRBJ2-3	CASSFFTIPFGGTQYF
TRBV20-1	14	TRBJ2-7	CSARQVVVPYEQYF
TRBV7-9	16	TRBJ2-3	CASSLIAGTNTDTQYF
TRBV30	16	TRBJ2-3	CAWSPQQGTSTDTQYF
TRBV2	14	TRBJ2-2	CASRGGSNTGELFF
TRBV7-2	14	TRBJ2-7	CASSSSGQAGEQYF
TRBV29-1	13	TRBJ1-1	CSVTGQGITEAFF
TRBV7-6	19	TRBJ2-6	CASSAFGTEPYSGANVLTF
TRBV6-1	14	TRBJ1-5	CASSEVPLSRPQHF
TRBV4-1	16	TRBJ2-1	CASSQDPGSAYNEQFF
TRBV2	17	TRBJ2-5	CASSGTRTGTDQETQYF
TRBV7-3	16	TRBJ2-6	CASSLNRGRGANVLTF
TRBV20-1	15	TRBJ2-5	CSASPGLAIEETQYF
TRBV29-1	13	TRBJ2-7	CSVLRGGLGEQYF
TRBV20-1	14	TRBJ2-1	CSARDRVFGSGVFF
TRBV6-2/TRBV6-3	11	TRBJ2-7	CASSYSEVQYF
TRBV12-3/TRBV12-4	12	TRBJ1-2	CASSILVGGYTF
TRBV20-1	14	TRBJ2-1	CSAREVDSYNEQFF
TRBV12-3/TRBV12-4	16	TRBJ2-5	CASSLIAGGEQETQYF
TRBV20-1	16	TRBJ2-1	CSARDLSAGAYNEQFF
TRBV11-1	18	TRBJ2-3	CASSWTSGSIWGTDTQYF
TRBV5-5	14	TRBJ2-1	CASVKQVAAIWQFF
TRBV5-1	16	TRBJ2-1	CASSPVAGGRAGEQFF
TRBV15	16	TRBJ2-3	CATSRTGGVGTDTQYF
TRBV4-1	15	TRBJ1-1	CASSQDSGTVTEAFF
TRBV6-1	15	TRBJ2-5	CASSATTGFKETQYF
TRBV12-3/TRBV12-4	14	TRBJ1-1	CASSFSIPSSEAFF
TRBV24-1	17	TRBJ2-7	CATSDLLPGQPLYEQYF
TRBV13	14	TRBJ2-1	CASSIAQGPNEQFF
TRBV12-3/TRBV12-4	14	TRBJ1-1	CASKEGTGPTEAFF